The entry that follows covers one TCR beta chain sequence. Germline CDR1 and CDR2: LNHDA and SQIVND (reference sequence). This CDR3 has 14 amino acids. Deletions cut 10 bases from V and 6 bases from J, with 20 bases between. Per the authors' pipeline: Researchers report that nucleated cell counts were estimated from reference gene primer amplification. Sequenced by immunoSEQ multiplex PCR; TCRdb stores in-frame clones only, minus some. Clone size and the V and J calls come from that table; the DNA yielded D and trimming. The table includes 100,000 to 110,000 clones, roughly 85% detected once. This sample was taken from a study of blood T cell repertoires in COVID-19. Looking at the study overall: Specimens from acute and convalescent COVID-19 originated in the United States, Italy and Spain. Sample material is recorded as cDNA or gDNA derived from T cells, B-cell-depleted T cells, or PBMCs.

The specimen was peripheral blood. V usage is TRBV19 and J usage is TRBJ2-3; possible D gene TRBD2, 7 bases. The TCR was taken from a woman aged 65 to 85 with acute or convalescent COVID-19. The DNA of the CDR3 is TGTGCCACCTCTAGAGAGGGGGGGTTTGATACGCAGTATTTT. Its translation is CATSREGGFDTQYF.